These 32 T cell receptor beta chains came from one sample sequenced in a study of blood T cell repertoires in COVID-19. Libraries were prepared by immunoSEQ multiplex PCR; TCRdb keeps only in-frame clonotypes and omits some of them. Here the sample spans 200,000 to 250,000 clones, around 90% being singletons. Sequencing was carried out using PBMCs or T cells enriched from blood (not recorded which). All receptors come from a man between 25 and 39 years old who had recovered from COVID-19.

The chain recombines TRBV5-1 with TRBJ2-1; tentative D call: TRBD2 (5 bases). Germline V gene lookup returns CDR1 SGHRS and CDR2 YFSETQ. CDR3 length equals 15 residues. The germline V and J ends were trimmed by 5 bases and 0 bases, with 12 bases remaining between them. The CDR3 DNA reads as TGCGCCAGCAGTCGTAGCGTGAGCTCCTACAATGAGCAGTTCTTC. Its translation: CASSRSVSSYNEQFF.

The chain uses TRBV7-2 and TRBJ2-5; TRBD1 is a possible D gene (6 bases). Germline lookup yields CDR1 SGHTA and CDR2 FQGNSA. V was clipped by 5 bases and J by 0 bases, with 22 bases between them. CDR3 length: 18 residues. CDR3 sequence (DNA): TGTGCCAGCAGCGTCCACGGGCGGGCGAGGGGGAACCAAGAGACCCAGTACTTC. Its protein product is CASSVHGRARGNQETQYF.

The rearrangement joins TRBV5-6 to TRBJ1-1, with 7 bases identical to TRBD1. CDR3 length equals 16 residues. Germline lookup yields CDR1 SGHDT and CDR2 YYEEEE. J was trimmed by 1 base and V by 2 bases; bases with no gene match: 8. For the CDR3, the DNA is TGTGCCAGCAGCTTAAATCCCGGGACAGAGAACACTGAAGCTTTCTTT. Amino acids: CASSLNPGTENTEAFF.

This clone was recorded a few times. This sequence joins TRBV10-3 and TRBJ2-2; D may be TRBD1 (6 bases). The length of the CDR3 is 14 residues. Trimming cost V 6 bases and J 3 bases, with 11 bases left between them. Per germline, CDR1 ENHRY and CDR2 SYGVKD. For the CDR3, the DNA is TGTGCCATCAGAAACAGGGTAGACACCGGGGAGCTGTTTTTT. It specifies CAIRNRVDTGELFF.

The V gene is TRBV11-2, the J gene TRBJ2-4, with 12 bases aligning to TRBD2. V lost 10 bases, J lost 6 bases, and 7 bases stayed unmatched. This CDR3 is 14 amino acids long. CDR1 is SGHAT and CDR2 is FQNNGV in the germline V gene. The CDR3 DNA follows: TGTGCCACCCAACTAGCGGGGGGCGGAAACATTCAGTACTTC. Amino acids: CATQLAGGGNIQYF.

The V call is TRBV18, the J call TRBJ1-1; 12 bases are shared with TRBD1. This CDR3 region has 17 residues. V lost 4 bases to trimming and J lost 1 base; unmatched junction nucleotides: 7. Per germline, CDR1 KGHSH and CDR2 LQKENI. The CDR3 bases are TGTGCCAGCTCACAGGGACAGGGGGCGAGTACGAACACTGAAGCTTTCTTT. As protein: CASSQGQGASTNTEAFF.

V and J are TRBV7-9 and TRBJ1-2; tentatively, D is TRBD1 (6 bases). This CDR3 region has 16 residues. The V end was cut by 5 bases, the J end by 7 bases, with 23 bases between. The germline V gene encodes CDR1 SEHNR and CDR2 FQNEAQ (reference sequence). The CDR3 DNA reads as TGTGCCAGCAGCCATATCTTCCGGGACATTCGCGGTGGCTACACCTTC. As protein: CASSHIFRDIRGGYTF.

This chain connects TRBV9 to TRBJ1-3; D gene uncertain. Germline V gene data show CDR1 as SGDLS and CDR2 as YYNGEE. The germline V and J ends were trimmed by 4 bases and 0 bases, with 8 bases remaining between them. CDR3 length: 14 amino acids. CDR3 sequence reads: CASSPYISGNTIYF. CDR3 nucleotide sequence: TGTGCCAGCAGCCCTTATATCTCTGGAAACACCATATATTTT.

This clone was seen only a few times. This rearrangement joins TRBV18 to TRBJ2-2, with D possibly being TRBD2 (6 bases). Looked up from germline, CDR1 is KGHSH and CDR2 is LQKENI. The germline V and J ends were trimmed by 3 bases and 1 base, with 6 bases remaining between them. This CDR3 is built from 14 residues. CDR3 protein: CASSPGGNTGELFF. CDR3 nucleotide sequence: TGTGCCAGCTCACCCGGGGGGAACACCGGGGAGCTGTTTTTT.

The V call is TRBV29-1, the J call TRBJ2-7; maybe TRBD1 (5 bases). V lost 8 bases to trimming and J lost 0 bases, with 8 bases between them. The V gene's germline CDR1 is SQVTM and CDR2 ANQGSEA. This CDR3 has 11 residues. CDR3 sequence: CSFRDSYEQYF. The CDR3 DNA sequence: TGCAGCTTCAGGGACTCCTACGAGCAGTACTTC.

The V gene is TRBV7-6, the J gene TRBJ2-5; possible D gene TRBD2, 6 bases. Germline loops: CDR1 SGHVS, CDR2 FNYEAQ. Trimming pared 5 bases from V and 3 bases from J, leaving 13 bases between. CDR3 length: 14 residues. The chain's CDR3 is CASSKPGTEETQYF. CDR3 nucleotide sequence: TGTGCCAGCAGCAAACCCGGGACTGAAGAGACCCAGTACTTC.

CDR3 protein: CASSRPGQGYGYTF. CDR3 coding DNA: TGTGCCAGCAGTCGCCCAGGGCAGGGCTATGGCTACACCTTC. This chain joins TRBV5-8 and TRBJ1-2, with a possible D match to TRBD1 (5 bases). In germline, CDR1 is SGHTS, CDR2 YDEGEE. This CDR3 spans 14 amino acids. V lost 5 bases and J 4 bases, leaving 15 bases between the germline ends. Drawing the rest from reference TRBV5-8 and TRBJ1-2, the complete variable domain is EAGVTQSPTHLIKTRGQQATLRCSPISGHTSVYWYQQALGLGLQFLLWYDEGEERNRGNFPPRFSGRQFPNYSSELNVNALELEDSALYLCASSRPGQGYGYTFGSGTRLTVV.

CDR3 sequence reads: CASSLRSTVRAWETQYF. CDR3 in DNA: TGTGCCAGCAGCTTAAGATCGACAGTCAGGGCTTGGGAGACCCAGTACTTC. V and J are TRBV7-9 and TRBJ2-5; TRBD1 is a possible D gene (5 bases). The CDR3 extends over 17 amino acids. V was cut by 2 bases and J by 5 bases, with 21 bases left in between. Germline loops: CDR1 SEHNR, CDR2 FQNEAQ (reference sequence). The entire variable domain, with the rest obtained from reference TRBV7-9 and TRBJ2-5, is as follows: DTGVSQNPRHKITKRGQNVTFRCDPISEHNRLYWYRQTLGQGPEFLTYFQNEAQLEKSRLLSDRFSAERPKGSFSTLEIQRTEQGDSAMYLCASSLRSTVRAWETQYFGPGTRLLVL.

The chain links TRBV6-5 to TRBJ1-1; 9 bases match TRBD1. Germline lookup yields CDR1 MNHEY and CDR2 SVGAGI. Trimming removed 2 bases from V and 5 bases from J; junction bases left unmatched: 9. This CDR3 is built from 16 residues. The CDR3 spells CASSYTWDRATTEAFF. Written as DNA, the CDR3 is TGTGCCAGCAGTTACACGTGGGACAGGGCGACGACTGAAGCTTTCTTT.

V is TRBV11-3 and J is TRBJ2-7; 12 nucleotides line up with TRBD2. CDR1 and CDR2 from the germline V gene are SGHNT and YENEEA. J was trimmed by 7 bases and V by 5 bases; bases with no gene match: 6. The CDR3 extends over 14 amino acids. The DNA for the CDR3 is TGTGCCAGCAGCCGACTAGCGGGAGCGGGAGAGCAGTACTTC. Its protein is CASSRLAGAGEQYF.

The rearrangement uses TRBV28 and TRBJ2-2; a weak D match, TRBD2 (7 bases). Trimming took off 5 bases at V and 8 bases at J, with 21 bases between the two ends. Germline values: CDR1 MDHEN, CDR2 SYDVKM. CDR3 length equals 16 residues. CDR3 loop: CASSHGGGIYLGELFF. The CDR3 nucleotides read TGTGCCAGCAGTCATGGGGGGGGCATTTATTTAGGGGAGCTGTTTTTT.

The table lists this clone with a few counts. The genes are TRBV19 and TRBJ2-2; tentatively, D is TRBD2 (6 bases). The ends were cut back, 7 bases at V and 0 bases at J, with 9 bases in the middle. The CDR3 covers 14 residues. From germline, CDR1 is LNHDA and CDR2 SQIVND (reference sequence). The CDR3 nucleotides read TGTGCCAGTACTTGGGGGGCGAACACCGGGGAGCTGTTTTTT. This sequence encodes CASTWGANTGELFF. Full variable domain (remainder filled in from reference TRBV19 and TRBJ2-2): DGGITQSPKYLFRKEGQNVTLSCEQNLNHDAMYWYRQDPGQGLRLIYYSQIVNDFQKGDIAEGYSVSREKKESFPLTVTSAQKNPTAFYLCASTWGANTGELFFGEGSRLTVL.

The V gene is TRBV7-2, the J gene TRBJ1-5; 10 bases are a match to TRBD1. The CDR3 runs 15 residues. The germline V gene has CDR1 SGHTA and CDR2 FQGNSA. The ends lost 1 base at V and 4 bases at J; junction bases unmatched: 1. CDR3 nucleotides: TGTGCCAGCAGCTTAGGGACAGGGGGTAATCAGCCCCAGCATTTT. Protein: CASSLGTGGNQPQHF.

This clone was seen only once. This chain uses TRBV10-3 with TRBJ1-2, with TRBD1 matching over 8 bases. The V gene's germline CDR1 is ENHRY and CDR2 SYGVKD. The V and J ends lost 5 bases and 5 bases, in that order; junction bases with no gene match: 4. The CDR3 sequence is 13 residues long. The CDR3 loop reads CAISPTGEYGYTF. The DNA for the CDR3 is TGTGCCATCAGTCCGACAGGGGAGTATGGCTACACCTTC.

The genes are TRBV9 and TRBJ2-5, with D possibly TRBD1 on 6 matching bases. The CDR3 consists of 15 residues. CDR1 and CDR2 from the germline V gene are SGDLS and YYNGEE. The V end was cut by 0 bases, the J end by 2 bases, with 11 bases between. CDR3 protein: CASSVAPTGQETQYF. In DNA form, the CDR3 reads TGTGCCAGCAGCGTAGCACCGACAGGACAAGAGACCCAGTACTTC.

This chain joins TRBV5-1 and TRBJ1-3, with D unclear. CDR1 is SGHRS, CDR2 YFSETQ, per germline. The CDR3 extends over 15 amino acids. Trimming left V 4 bases short and J 0 bases short, with 11 bases between. The DNA for the CDR3 is TGCGCCAGCAGCACTACAAGAGGCTCTGGAAACACCATATATTTT. It codes for CASSTTRGSGNTIYF.

J is TRBJ1-5 and V is TRBV11-2; a possible D gene is TRBD1 (6 bases). The CDR3 contains 14 residues. V shed 6 bases and J shed 8 bases, with 17 bases lying between them. Germline V gives CDR1 SGHAT, CDR2 FQNNGV. DNA for the CDR3: TGTGCCAGCAGTAAAAGTCGGGGACACGAGCCCCAGCATTTT. Its translation is CASSKSRGHEPQHF.

V usage is TRBV7-2 and J usage is TRBJ2-3, with D possibly TRBD2 on 5 matching bases. Trimming took off 7 bases at V and 0 bases at J, with 14 bases between the two ends. CDR1 is SGHTA and CDR2 is FQGNSA in the germline V gene. CDR3 size: 15 residues. The CDR3 nucleotides read TGTGCCAGCAATCTCGTAGCGTCGAGCACAGATACGCAGTATTTT. It encodes CASNLVASSTDTQYF. Full variable domain (remainder filled in from reference TRBV7-2 and TRBJ2-3): GAGVSQSPSNKVTEKGKDVELRCDPISGHTALYWYRQSLGQGLEFLIYFQGNSAPDKSGLPSDRFSAERTGGSVSTLTIQRTQQEDSAVYLCASNLVASSTDTQYFGPGTRLTVL.

The chain carries TRBV21-1 and TRBJ1-6; the D call of TRBD1 is as the table states it, not checked on the DNA. TRBV21-1 is a recognized pseudogene. This CDR3 is built from 18 residues. The DNA for the CDR3 is TGTGCCAGCAGCAAAGTAGGGGACAACAGCTCCTATAATTCACCCCTCCACTTT. Amino acid sequence: CASSKVGDNSSYNSPLHF.

The V and J genes are TRBV19 and TRBJ2-7; D might be TRBD2 (5 bases). Trimming left V 6 bases short and J 0 bases short, with 12 bases between. Germline CDR1 and CDR2: LNHDA and SQIVND (reference sequence). CDR3 length: 14 amino acids. Written as DNA, the CDR3 is TGTGCCAGTAGGGACCGCGGGTCCTCCTACGAGCAGTACTTC. It translates to CASRDRGSSYEQYF.

The CDR3 nucleotides read TGTGCCAGCAGGGTCCCAGGGTTGATCACTGAAGCTTTCTTT. It encodes CASRVPGLITEAFF. This chain uses TRBV2 with TRBJ1-1, with a weak D call TRBD1 (5 bases). Trimming cost V 6 bases and J 4 bases, with 15 bases left between them. The CDR3 has 14 amino acids. Germline CDR1 is SNHLY and CDR2 is FYNNEI.

A remark on this clone: Just one base apart from a much larger clone, this may be a read error. This chain links TRBV7-9 with TRBJ2-7, with 8 nucleotides matching TRBD1. From germline, CDR1 is SEHNR and CDR2 FQNEAQ (reference sequence). The CDR3 is 14 amino acids. CDR3 coding DNA: TGTGCCGCCGTGAAGGCAGGGGGCCGCTACAAGCAGTACTTC. Translated: CAAVKAGGRYKQYF. The full variable domain, rest sourced from reference TRBV7-9 and TRBJ2-7, is DTGVSQNPRHKITKRGQNVTFRCDPISEHNRLYWYRQTLGQGPEFLTYFQNEAQLEKSRLLSDRFSAERPKGSFSTLEIQRTEQGDSAMYLCAAVKAGGRYKQYFGPGTRLTVT.

The genes are TRBV5-6 and TRBJ1-2; 7 bases fit TRBD1. Per germline, CDR1 SGHDT and CDR2 YYEEEE. The CDR3 spans 16 residues. V dropped 2 bases and J dropped 0; count of bases not matched to a gene: 7. The DNA of the CDR3 is TGTGCCAGCAGCTTCGGACAGGCCCTAGCTAACTATGGCTACACCTTC. It codes for CASSFGQALANYGYTF.

The chain is built from TRBV7-6 and TRBJ2-7; the D gene is possibly TRBD2 (6 bases). The CDR3 extends over 16 amino acids. The germline V gene has CDR1 SGHVS and CDR2 FNYEAQ. Trimming took off 1 base at V and 2 bases at J, with 15 bases between the two ends. The CDR3 nucleotides read TGTGCCAGCAGCTTAGGGGCCGGGACTGAAGCCTACGAGCAGTACTTC. This translates into CASSLGAGTEAYEQYF. Full variable domain (rest looked up from reference TRBV7-6 and TRBJ2-7): GAGVSQSPRYKVTKRGQDVALRCDPISGHVSLYWYRQALGQGPEFLTYFNYEAQQDKSGLPNDRFSAERPEGSISTLTIQRTEQRDSAMYRCASSLGAGTEAYEQYFGPGTRLTVT.

The chain couples TRBV7-6 to TRBJ2-7; D call uncertain. The CDR3 is 13 residues long. The germline V gene encodes CDR1 SGHVS and CDR2 FNYEAQ. Between the trimmed V and J ends, which lost 3 bases and 2 bases, there was a span of 8 bases. The CDR3 sequence: CASSFNPTYEQYF. CDR3 DNA: TGTGCCAGCAGCTTCAATCCCACCTACGAGCAGTACTTC. Using reference TRBV7-6 and TRBJ2-7 for the parts outside the CDR3, the full variable domain is GAGVSQSPRYKVTKRGQDVALRCDPISGHVSLYWYRQALGQGPEFLTYFNYEAQQDKSGLPNDRFSAERPEGSISTLTIQRTEQRDSAMYRCASSFNPTYEQYFGPGTRLTVT.

The chain carries TRBV7-2 and TRBJ2-7; 8 bases align to TRBD2. V shed 2 bases, J shed 2 bases, and the junction held 5 bases outside the gene matches. CDR3 length equals 15 residues. CDR1 is SGHTA, CDR2 FQGNSA, per germline. CDR3 DNA: TGTGCCAGCAGCTTACGCGGGGGGTACACCTACGAGCAGTACTTC. Its protein is CASSLRGGYTYEQYF.

The CDR3 DNA reads TGCAGCGTGGCCGGGACAGGGGGACCCACACCCGCGAACACCGGGGAGCTGTTTTTT. Translated, it gives CSVAGTGGPTPANTGELFF. The chain carries TRBV29-1 and TRBJ2-2, with 11 bases fitting TRBD1. Germline V lookup: CDR1 SQVTM, CDR2 ANQGSEA. V gave up 6 bases and J gave up 0 bases; unmatched junction bases: 15. This CDR3 region has 19 residues.